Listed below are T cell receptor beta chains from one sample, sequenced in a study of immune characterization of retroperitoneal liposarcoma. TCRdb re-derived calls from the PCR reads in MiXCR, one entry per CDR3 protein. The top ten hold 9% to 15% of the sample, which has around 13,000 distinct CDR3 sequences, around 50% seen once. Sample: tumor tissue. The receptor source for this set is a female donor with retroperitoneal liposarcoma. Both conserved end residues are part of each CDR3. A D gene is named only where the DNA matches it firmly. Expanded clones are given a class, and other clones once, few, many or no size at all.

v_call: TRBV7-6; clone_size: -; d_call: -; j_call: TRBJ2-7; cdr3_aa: CASSLTRQPYKEQYF; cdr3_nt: TGTGCCAGCAGCTTAACACGGCAACCATACAAAGAGCAGTACTTC
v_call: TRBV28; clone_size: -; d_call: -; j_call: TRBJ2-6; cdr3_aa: CASGPNRFSGANVLTF; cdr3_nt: TGTGCCAGCGGCCCGAACAGGTTCTCTGGGGCCAACGTCCTGACTTTC
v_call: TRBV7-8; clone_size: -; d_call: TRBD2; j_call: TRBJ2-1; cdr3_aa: CASSLLAGGLSYNEQFF; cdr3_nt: TGTGCCAGCAGCTTATTAGCGGGGGGACTCTCCTACAATGAGCAGTTCTTC
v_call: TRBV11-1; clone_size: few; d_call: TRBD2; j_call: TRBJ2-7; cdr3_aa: CASSLSGLAEYNEQYF; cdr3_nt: TGTGCCAGCAGCCTATCGGGACTAGCGGAGTACAATGAGCAGTACTTC
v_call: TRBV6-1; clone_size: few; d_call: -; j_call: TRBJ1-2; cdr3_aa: CASSPVAGHSRTGYTF; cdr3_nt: TGTGCCAGCAGTCCGGTGGCGGGACACTCGCGGACTGGCTACACCTTC
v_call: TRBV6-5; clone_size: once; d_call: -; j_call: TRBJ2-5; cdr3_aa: CASSPPGVVETQYF; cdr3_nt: TGTGCCAGCAGCCCTCCAGGGGTTGTAGAGACCCAGTACTTC
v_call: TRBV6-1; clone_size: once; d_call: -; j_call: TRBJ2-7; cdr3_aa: CASSEYWEYEQYF; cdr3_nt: TGTGCCAGCAGTGAATATTGGGAATACGAGCAGTACTTC
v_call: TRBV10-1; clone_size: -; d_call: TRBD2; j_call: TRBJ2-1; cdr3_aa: CASSGGGSYNEQFF; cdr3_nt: TGCGCCAGCAGTGGCGGGGGTTCCTACAATGAGCAGTTCTTC
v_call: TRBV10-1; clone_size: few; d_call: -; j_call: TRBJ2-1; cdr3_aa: CASSDRSYNEQFF; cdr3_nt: TGCGCCAGCAGTGACAGGTCCTACAATGAGCAGTTCTTC
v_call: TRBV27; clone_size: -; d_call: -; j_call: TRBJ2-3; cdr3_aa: CASSLNPTDTQYF; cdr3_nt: TGTGCCAGCAGTTTAAACCCTACAGATACGCAGTATTTT
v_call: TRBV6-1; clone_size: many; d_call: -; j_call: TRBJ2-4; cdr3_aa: CASTGLENIQYF; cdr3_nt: TGTGCCAGCACGGGGCTGGAAAACATTCAGTACTTC
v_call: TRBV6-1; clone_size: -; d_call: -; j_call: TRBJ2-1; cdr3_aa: CASIKFLDSVFGQFF; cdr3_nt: TGTGCCAGCATAAAGTTCCTCGACTCCGTCTTTGGGCAGTTCTTC
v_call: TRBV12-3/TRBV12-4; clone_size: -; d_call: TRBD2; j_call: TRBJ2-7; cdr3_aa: CASRGGLAGQEPQYF; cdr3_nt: TGTGCCAGCAGAGGGGGACTAGCGGGACAAGAGCCCCAGTACTTC
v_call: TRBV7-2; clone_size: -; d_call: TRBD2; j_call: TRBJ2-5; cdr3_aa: CASSFMVAGETQYF; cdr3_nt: TGTGCCAGCAGCTTTATGGTAGCGGGGGAGACCCAGTACTTC
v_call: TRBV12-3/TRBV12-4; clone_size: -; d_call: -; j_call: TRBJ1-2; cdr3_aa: CASSPRVNYGYTF; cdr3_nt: TGTGCCAGCAGCCCCAGGGTAAACTATGGCTACACCTTC
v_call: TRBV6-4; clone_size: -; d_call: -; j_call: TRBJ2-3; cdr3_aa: CASSDSWTDTQYF; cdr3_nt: TGTGCCAGCAGTGACTCGTGGACAGATACGCAGTATTTT
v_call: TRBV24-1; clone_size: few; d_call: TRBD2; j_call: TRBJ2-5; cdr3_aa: CATSDLHFGGEETQYF; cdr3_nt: TGTGCCACCAGTGATTTGCATTTCGGGGGGGAAGAGACCCAGTACTTC
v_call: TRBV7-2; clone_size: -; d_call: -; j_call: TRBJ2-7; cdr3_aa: CASSLLGQLEQYF; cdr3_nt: TGTGCCAGCAGCTTACTAGGACAGCTCGAGCAGTACTTC
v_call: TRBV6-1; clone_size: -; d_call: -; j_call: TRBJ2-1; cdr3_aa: CASSPVGEQFF; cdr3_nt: TGTGCCAGCAGCCCCGTAGGTGAGCAGTTCTTC
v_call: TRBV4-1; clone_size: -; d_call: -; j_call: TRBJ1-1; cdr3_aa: CASGMNTEAFF; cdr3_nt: TGCGCCAGCGGCATGAACACTGAAGCTTTCTTT
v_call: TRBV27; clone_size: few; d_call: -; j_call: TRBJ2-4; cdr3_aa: CASSVQRNRNEQYF; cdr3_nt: TGTGCCAGCAGCGTGCAAAGGAATCGGAATGAGCAGTACTTC
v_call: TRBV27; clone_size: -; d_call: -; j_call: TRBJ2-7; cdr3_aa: CASSLGPSNEQYF; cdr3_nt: TGTGCCAGCAGTCTGGGACCCTCCAACGAGCAGTACTTC
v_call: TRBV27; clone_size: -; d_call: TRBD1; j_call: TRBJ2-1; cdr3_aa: CASSFQGQENNEQFF; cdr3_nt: TGTGCCAGCAGTTTCCAGGGACAGGAAAACAATGAGCAGTTCTTC
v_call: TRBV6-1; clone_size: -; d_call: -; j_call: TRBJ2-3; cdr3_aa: CASIPGFYTDTQYF; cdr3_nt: TGTGCCAGCATCCCCGGGTTTTACACAGATACGCAGTATTTT
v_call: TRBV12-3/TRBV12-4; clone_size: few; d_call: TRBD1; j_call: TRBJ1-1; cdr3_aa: CASSLGGQGKTEAFF; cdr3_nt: TGTGCCAGCAGTCTTGGCGGACAGGGGAAAACTGAAGCTTTCTTT
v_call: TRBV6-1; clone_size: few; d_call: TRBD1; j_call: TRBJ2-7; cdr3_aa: CASSEPGQGLWEQYF; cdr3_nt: TGTGCCAGCAGTGAACCGGGACAGGGCCTCTGGGAGCAGTACTTC
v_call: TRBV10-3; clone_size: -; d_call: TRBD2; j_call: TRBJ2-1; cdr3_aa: CAISEMTSGLYNEQFF; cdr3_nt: TGTGCCATCAGTGAGATGACTAGCGGCCTCTACAATGAGCAGTTCTTC
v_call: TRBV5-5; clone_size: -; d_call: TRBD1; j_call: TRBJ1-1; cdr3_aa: CASPKSTLTGPTEAFF; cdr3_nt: TGTGCCAGCCCCAAATCCACCTTGACAGGGCCCACTGAAGCTTTCTTT
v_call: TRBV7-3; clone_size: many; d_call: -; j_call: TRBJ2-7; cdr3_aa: CASSLLGPSNNEQYF; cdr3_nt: TGTGCCAGCAGCTTACTTGGACCCTCGAACAATGAGCAGTACTTC
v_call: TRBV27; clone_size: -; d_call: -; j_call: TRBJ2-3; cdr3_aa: CATLSTDTQYF; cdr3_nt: TGTGCCACCCTTAGCACAGATACGCAGTATTTT
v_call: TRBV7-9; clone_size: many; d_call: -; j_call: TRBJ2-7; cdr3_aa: CASSYRAQSSYEQYF; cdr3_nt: TGTGCCAGCAGTTACCGGGCCCAGAGCTCCTACGAGCAGTACTTC
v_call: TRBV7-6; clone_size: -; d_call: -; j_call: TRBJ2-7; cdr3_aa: CASSLVGGGNEQYF; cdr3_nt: TGTGCCAGCAGCTTAGTCGGGGGAGGCAATGAGCAGTACTTC
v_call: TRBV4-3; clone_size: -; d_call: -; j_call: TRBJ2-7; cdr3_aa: CASSQGRGGPSYEQYF; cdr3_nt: TGCGCCAGCAGCCAAGGGCGTGGGGGCCCATCCTACGAGCAGTACTTC
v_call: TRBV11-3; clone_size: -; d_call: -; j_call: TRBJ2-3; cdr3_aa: CASSPRQTTDTQYF; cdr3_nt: TGTGCCAGCAGCCCCCGACAGACCACAGATACGCAGTATTTT
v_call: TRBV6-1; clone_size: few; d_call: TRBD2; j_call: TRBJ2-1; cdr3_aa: CASSESGGVNEQFF; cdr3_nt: TGTGCCAGCAGTGAGAGCGGGGGTGTCAATGAGCAGTTCTTC
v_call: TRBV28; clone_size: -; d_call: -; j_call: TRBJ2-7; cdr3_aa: CASRGTMSYEQYF; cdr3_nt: TGTGCCAGCAGGGGGACAATGTCCTACGAGCAGTACTTC
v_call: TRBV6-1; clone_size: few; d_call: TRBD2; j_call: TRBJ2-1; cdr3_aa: CASSGGGKETQFF; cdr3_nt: TGTGCCAGCAGCGGGGGGGGGAAAGAGACCCAGTTCTTC
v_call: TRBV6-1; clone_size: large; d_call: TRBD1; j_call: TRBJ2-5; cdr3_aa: CASSEAQTGGQETQYF; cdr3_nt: TGTGCCAGCAGTGAAGCCCAGACAGGGGGCCAAGAGACCCAGTACTTC
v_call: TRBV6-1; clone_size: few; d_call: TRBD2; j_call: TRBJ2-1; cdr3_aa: CASSPQLAGDWNEQFF; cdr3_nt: TGTGCCAGCAGTCCCCAACTAGCGGGAGATTGGAATGAGCAGTTCTTC
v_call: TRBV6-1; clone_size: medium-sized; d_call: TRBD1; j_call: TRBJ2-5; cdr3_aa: CASSARDRGLRETQYF; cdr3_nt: TGTGCCAGCAGCGCCCGGGACAGGGGGCTAAGGGAGACCCAGTACTTC
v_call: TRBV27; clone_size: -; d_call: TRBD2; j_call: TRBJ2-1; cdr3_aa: CASSLWGSGRLSNEQFF; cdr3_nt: TGTGCCAGCAGTTTATGGGGGAGCGGGAGGCTGAGCAATGAGCAGTTCTTC
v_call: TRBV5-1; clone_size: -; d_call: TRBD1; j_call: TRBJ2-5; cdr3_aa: CASSSLTGSVETQYF; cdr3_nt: TGCGCCAGCAGCTCCTTGACAGGGAGCGTAGAGACCCAGTACTTC
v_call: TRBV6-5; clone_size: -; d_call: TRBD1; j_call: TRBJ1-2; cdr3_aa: CASSTQGGEKGYTF; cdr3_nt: TGTGCCAGCAGTACCCAGGGGGGGGAAAAAGGCTACACCTTC
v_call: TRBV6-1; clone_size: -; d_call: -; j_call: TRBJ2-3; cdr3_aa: CATSRGTDTQYF; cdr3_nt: TGTGCCACCTCTAGGGGGACAGATACGCAGTATTTT
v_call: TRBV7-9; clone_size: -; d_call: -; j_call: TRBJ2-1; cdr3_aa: CASRGGSQGTDYEQFF; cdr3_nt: TGTGCCAGCAGGGGAGGTTCGCAGGGTACCGACTACGAGCAGTTCTTC
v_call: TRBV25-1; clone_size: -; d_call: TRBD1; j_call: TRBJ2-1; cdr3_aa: CASTRQGAYEQFF; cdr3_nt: TGTGCCAGCACGAGGCAGGGGGCGTACGAGCAGTTCTTC
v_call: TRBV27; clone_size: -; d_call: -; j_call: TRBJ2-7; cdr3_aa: CASSYRQGHYEQYF; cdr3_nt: TGTGCCAGCAGTTATCGCCAGGGCCACTACGAGCAGTACTTC
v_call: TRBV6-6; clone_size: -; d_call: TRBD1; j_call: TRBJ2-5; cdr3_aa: CASSSDRDGETQYF; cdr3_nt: TGTGCCAGCAGCTCGGACAGGGATGGAGAGACCCAGTACTTC
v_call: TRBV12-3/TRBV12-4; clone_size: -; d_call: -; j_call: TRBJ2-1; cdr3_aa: CASSLSTEQFF; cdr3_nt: TGTGCCAGCAGTTTAAGCACCGAGCAGTTCTTC
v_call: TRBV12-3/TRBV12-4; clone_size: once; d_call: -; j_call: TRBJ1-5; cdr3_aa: CASSLGFNQPQHF; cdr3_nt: TGTGCCAGCAGCCTAGGGTTCAATCAGCCCCAGCATTTT
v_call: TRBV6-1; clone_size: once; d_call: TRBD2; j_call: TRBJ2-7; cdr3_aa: CASSEAAGGHEQYF; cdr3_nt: TGTGCCAGCAGTGAAGCAGCGGGAGGCCACGAGCAGTACTTC
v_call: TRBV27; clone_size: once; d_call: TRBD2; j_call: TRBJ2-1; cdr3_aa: CASRLGWGRGLAGGGEQFF; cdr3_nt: TGTGCCAGCCGTTTAGGGTGGGGTAGGGGACTAGCGGGAGGCGGTGAGCAGTTCTTC
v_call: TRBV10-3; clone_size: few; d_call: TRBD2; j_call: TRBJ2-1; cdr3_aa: CAIRKLAGDYNEQFF; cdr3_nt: TGTGCCATCAGGAAACTAGCGGGGGACTACAATGAGCAGTTCTTC